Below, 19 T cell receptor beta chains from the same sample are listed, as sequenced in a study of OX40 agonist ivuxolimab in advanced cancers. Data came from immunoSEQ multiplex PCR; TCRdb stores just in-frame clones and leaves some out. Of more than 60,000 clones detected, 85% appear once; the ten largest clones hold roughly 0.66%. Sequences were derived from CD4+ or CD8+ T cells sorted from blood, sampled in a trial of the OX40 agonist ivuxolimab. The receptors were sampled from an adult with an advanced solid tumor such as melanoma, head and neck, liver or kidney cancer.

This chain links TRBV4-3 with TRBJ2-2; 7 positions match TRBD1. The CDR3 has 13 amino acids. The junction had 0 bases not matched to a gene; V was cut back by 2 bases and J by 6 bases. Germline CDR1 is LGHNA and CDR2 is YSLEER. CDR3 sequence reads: CASSQQGAGELFF. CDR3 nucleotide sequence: TGCGCCAGCAGCCAACAGGGGGCCGGGGAGCTGTTTTTT.

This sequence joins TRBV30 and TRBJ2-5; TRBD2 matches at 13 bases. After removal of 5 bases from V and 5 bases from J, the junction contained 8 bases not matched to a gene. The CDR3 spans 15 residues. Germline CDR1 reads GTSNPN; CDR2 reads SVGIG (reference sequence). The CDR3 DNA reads TGTGCCTGGGGGTCCGGACTAGCGGGGGTCGAGACCCAGTACTTC. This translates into CAWGSGLAGVETQYF.

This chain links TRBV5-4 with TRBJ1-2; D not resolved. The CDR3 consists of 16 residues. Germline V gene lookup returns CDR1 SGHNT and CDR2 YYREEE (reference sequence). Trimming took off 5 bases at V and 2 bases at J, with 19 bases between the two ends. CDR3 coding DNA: TGTGCCAGCAGAACCTCGCAAGTAGGCCTAAACTATGGCTACACCTTC. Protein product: CASRTSQVGLNYGYTF.

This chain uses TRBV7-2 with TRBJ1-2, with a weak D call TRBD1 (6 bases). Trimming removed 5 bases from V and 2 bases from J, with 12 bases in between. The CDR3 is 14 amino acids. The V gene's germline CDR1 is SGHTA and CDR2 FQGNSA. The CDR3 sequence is CASSAQGLNYGYTF. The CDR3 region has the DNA TGTGCCAGCAGCGCCCAGGGGTTAAACTATGGCTACACCTTC.

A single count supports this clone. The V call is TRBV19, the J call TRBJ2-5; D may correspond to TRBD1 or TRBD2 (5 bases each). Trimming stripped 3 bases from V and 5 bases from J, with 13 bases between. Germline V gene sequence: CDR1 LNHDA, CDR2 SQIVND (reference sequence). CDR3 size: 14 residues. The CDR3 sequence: CASSIGVGVETQYF. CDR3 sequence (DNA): TGTGCCAGTAGTATCGGAGTGGGGGTCGAGACCCAGTACTTC.

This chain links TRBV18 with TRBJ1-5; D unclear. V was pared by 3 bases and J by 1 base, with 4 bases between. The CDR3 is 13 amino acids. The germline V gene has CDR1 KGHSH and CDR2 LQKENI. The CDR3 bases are TGTGCCAGCTCACCCGACAGCAATCAGCCCCAGCATTTT. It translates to CASSPDSNQPQHF.

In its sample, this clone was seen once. The CDR3 loop is CASSLIGAADTQYF. The CDR3 DNA reads TGTGCCAGCAGCTTAATAGGTGCCGCAGATACGCAGTATTTT. The V and J genes are TRBV7-2 and TRBJ2-3; no clear D. The CDR3 spans 14 residues. Germline V gives CDR1 SGHTA, CDR2 FQGNSA. V shed 2 bases and J shed 4 bases, with 10 bases lying between them.

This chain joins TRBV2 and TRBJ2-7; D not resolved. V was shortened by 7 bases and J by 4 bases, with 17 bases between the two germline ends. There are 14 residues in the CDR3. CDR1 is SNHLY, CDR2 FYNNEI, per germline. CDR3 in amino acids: CASKPTQPVYEQYF. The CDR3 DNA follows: TGTGCCAGCAAACCGACTCAACCGGTTTACGAGCAGTACTTC.

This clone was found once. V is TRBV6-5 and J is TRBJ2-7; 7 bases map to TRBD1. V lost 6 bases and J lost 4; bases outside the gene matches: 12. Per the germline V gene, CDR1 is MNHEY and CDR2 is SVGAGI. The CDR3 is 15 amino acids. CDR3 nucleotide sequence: TGTGCCAGCAGGGACGGGGCAGGGGGTAATTACGAGCAGTACTTC. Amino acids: CASRDGAGGNYEQYF.

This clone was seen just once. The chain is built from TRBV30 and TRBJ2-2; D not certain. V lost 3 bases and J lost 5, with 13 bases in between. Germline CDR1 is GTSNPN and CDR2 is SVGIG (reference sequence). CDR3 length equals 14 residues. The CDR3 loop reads CAWRRDRWTGELFF. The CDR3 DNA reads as TGTGCCTGGAGGCGAGACCGGTGGACCGGGGAGCTGTTTTTT.

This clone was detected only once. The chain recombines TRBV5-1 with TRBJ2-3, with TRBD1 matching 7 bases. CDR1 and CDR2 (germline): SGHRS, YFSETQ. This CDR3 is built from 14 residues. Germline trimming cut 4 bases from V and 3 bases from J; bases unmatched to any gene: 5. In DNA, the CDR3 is TGCGCCAGCAGCATGGGGACAGTTACAGATACGCAGTATTTT. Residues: CASSMGTVTDTQYF.

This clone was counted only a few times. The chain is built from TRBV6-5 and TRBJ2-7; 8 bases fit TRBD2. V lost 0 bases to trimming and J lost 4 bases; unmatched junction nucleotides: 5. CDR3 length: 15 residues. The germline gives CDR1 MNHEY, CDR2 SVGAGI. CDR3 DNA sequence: TGTGCCAGCAGTTACTCCGGCGGGGGGTGGTACGAGCAGTACTTC. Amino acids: CASSYSGGGWYEQYF.

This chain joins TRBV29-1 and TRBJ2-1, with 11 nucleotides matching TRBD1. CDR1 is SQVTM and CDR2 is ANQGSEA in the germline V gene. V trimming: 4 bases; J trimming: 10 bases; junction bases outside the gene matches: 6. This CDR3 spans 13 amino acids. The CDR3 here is CSVGGTGGREQFF. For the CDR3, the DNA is TGCAGCGTTGGCGGGACAGGGGGGCGAGAGCAGTTCTTC.

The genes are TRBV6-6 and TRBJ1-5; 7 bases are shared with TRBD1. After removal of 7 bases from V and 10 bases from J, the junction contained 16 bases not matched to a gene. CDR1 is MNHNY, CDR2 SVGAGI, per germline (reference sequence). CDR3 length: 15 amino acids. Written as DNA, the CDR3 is TGTGCCAGCACCTCACGGGGCCAGGGGGGTGATCCCCAGCATTTT. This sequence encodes CASTSRGQGGDPQHF.

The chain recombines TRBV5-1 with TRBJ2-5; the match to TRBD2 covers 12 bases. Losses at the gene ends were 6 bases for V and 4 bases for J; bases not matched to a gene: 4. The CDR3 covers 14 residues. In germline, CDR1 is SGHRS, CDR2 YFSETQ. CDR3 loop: CASMTSGGGETQYF. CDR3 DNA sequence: TGCGCCAGCATGACTAGCGGGGGAGGAGAGACCCAGTACTTC.

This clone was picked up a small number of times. This CDR3 is CASSQSVGPPGYGYTF. The CDR3, as DNA: TGTGCCAGCAGCCAAAGTGTAGGGCCCCCCGGCTATGGCTACACCTTC. The chain combines TRBV4-2 with TRBJ1-2; D call uncertain. The V end was cut by 2 bases, the J end by 4 bases, with 17 bases between. Germline values: CDR1 LGHNA, CDR2 YNFKEQ. This CDR3 region has 16 residues.

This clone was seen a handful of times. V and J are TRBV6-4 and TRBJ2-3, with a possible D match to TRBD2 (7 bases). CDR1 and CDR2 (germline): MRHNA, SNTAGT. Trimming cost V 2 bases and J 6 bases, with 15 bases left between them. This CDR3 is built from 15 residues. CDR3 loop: CASSDAGAGSDTQYF. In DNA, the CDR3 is TGTGCCAGCAGTGACGCGGGGGCAGGGTCGGATACGCAGTATTTT.

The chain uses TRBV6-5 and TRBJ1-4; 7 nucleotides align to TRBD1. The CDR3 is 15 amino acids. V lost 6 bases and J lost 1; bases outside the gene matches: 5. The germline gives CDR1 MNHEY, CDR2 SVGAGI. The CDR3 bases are TGTGCCAGCAGCTCCCACAGGGGAACTAATGAAAAACTGTTTTTT. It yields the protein CASSSHRGTNEKLFF.

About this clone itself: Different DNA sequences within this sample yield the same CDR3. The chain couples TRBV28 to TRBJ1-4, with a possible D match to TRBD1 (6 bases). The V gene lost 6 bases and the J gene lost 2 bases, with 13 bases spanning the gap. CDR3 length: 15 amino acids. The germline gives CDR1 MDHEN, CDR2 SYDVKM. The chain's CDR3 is CASRTQGGTNEKLFF. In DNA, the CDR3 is TGTGCCAGCAGGACCCAAGGGGGGACTAATGAAAAACTGTTTTTT. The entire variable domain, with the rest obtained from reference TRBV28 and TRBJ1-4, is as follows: DVKVTQSSRYLVKRTGEKVFLECVQDMDHENMFWYRQDPGLGLRLIYFSYDVKMKEKGDIPEGYSVSREKKERFSLILESASTNQTSMYLCASRTQGGTNEKLFFGSGTQLSVL.